The clone carrying this TCR beta chain was recorded at least ten times. The source of the sample is a study of patients and donors after allogeneic stem cell transplantation. This CDR3 spans 15 amino acids. Germline CDR1 SEHNR, CDR2 FQNEAQ (reference sequence). Deletions cut 4 bases from V and 0 bases from J, with 10 bases between. TCRdb re-derived calls from the RT-PCR reads in MiXCR, one entry per CDR3 protein. The data hold roughly 880,000 distinct CDR3 sequences, with 15% to 20% observed a single time. The source material was blood, either unsorted or a sorted T cell fraction (not recorded which). V usage is TRBV7-9 and J usage is TRBJ2-1; perhaps TRBD2 as D (6 bases). This TCR was recovered from a human donor who was either an allogeneic HSCT recipient or a stem cell or donor lymphocyte infusion donor (not recorded which). It is not recorded whose cells these are; they may come from a transplant donor. CDR3 sequence (DNA): TGTGCCAGCAGCTGGGACTTCCGCTCCTACAATGAGCAGTTCTTC. Protein product: CASSWDFRSYNEQFF.